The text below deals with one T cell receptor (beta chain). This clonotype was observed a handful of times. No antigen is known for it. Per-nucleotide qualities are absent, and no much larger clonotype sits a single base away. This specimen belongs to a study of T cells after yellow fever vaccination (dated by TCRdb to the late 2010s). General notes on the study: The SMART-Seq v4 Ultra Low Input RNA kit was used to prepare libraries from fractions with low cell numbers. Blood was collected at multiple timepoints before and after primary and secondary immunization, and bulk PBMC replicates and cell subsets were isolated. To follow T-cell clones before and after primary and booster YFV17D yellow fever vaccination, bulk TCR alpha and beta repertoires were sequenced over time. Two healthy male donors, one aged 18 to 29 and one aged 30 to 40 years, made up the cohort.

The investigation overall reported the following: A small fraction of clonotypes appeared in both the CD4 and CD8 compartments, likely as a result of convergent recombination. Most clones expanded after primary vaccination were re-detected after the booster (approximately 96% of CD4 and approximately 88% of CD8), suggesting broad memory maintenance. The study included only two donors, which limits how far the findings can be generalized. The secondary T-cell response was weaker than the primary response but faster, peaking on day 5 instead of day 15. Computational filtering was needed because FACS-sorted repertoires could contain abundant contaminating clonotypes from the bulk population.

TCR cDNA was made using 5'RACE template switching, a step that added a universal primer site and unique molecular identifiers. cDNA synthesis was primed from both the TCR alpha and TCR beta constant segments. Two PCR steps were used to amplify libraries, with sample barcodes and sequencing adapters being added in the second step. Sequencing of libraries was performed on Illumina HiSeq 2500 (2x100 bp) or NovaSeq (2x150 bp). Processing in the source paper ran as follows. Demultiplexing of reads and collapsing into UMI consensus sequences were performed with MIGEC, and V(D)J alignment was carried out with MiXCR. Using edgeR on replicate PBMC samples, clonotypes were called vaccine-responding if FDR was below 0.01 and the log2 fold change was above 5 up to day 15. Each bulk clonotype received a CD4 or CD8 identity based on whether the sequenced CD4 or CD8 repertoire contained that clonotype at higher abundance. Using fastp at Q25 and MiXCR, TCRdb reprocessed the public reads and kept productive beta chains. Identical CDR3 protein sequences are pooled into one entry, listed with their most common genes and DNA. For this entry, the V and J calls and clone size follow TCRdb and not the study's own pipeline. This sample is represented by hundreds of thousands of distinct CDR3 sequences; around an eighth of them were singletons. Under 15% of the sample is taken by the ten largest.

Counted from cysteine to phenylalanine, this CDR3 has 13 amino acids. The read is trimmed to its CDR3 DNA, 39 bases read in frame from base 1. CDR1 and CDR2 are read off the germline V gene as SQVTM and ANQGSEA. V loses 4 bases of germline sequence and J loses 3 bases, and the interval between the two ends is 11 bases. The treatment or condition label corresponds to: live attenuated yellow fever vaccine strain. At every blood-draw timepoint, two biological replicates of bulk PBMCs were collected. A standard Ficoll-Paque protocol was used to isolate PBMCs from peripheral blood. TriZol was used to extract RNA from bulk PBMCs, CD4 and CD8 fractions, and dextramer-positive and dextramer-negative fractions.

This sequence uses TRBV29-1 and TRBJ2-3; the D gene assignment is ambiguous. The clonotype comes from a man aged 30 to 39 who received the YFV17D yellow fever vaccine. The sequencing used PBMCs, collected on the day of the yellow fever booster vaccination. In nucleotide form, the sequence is TGCAGCGTTGTCCAGTTCGGTACAGATACGCAGTATTTT. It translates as CSVVQFGTDTQYF.